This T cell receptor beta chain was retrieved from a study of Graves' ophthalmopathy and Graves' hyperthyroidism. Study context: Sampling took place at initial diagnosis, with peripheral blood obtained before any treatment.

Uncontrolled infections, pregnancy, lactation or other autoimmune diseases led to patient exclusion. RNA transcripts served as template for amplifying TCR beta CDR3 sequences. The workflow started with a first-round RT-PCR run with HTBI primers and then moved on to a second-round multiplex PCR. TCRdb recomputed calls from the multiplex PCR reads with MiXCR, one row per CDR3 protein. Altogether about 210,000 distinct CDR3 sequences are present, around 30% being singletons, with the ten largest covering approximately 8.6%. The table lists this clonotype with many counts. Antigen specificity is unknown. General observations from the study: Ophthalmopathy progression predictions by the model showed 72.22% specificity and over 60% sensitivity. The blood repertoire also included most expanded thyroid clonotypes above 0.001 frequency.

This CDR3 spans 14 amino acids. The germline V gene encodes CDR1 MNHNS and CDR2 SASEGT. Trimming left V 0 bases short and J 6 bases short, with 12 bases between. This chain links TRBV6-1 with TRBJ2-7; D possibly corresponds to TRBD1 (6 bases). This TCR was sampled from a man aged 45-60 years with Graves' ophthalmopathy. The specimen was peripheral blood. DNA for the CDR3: TGTGCCAGCAGTGAAGCCCTGGACAGTTCCGAGCAGTACTTC. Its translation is CASSEALDSSEQYF.